The 2 T cell receptor beta chains given below trace back to one sample, sequenced in a study of T cells in narcolepsy. TCRdb's copy holds only in-frame clones and misses some; the assay was immunoSEQ multiplex PCR. The sample lists approximately 38,000 clones; roughly 90% were seen once. Sequences were obtained from CD45RA- memory CD4+ T cells from PBMCs. These receptors originate from a human donor with narcolepsy.

The chain employs TRBV11-3 and TRBJ1-1, with D possibly matching TRBD1 (5 bases). Trimming cost V 5 bases and J 3 bases, with 13 bases left between them. This CDR3 is 14 amino acids long. Germline loops: CDR1 SGHNT, CDR2 YENEEA. The CDR3, as DNA: TGTGCCAGCAGCCCAATTCGGGGGGACACTGAAGCTTTCTTT. Protein product: CASSPIRGDTEAFF.

This rearrangement joins TRBV19 to TRBJ1-2, with D possibly TRBD1 on 6 matching bases. The germline gives CDR1 LNHDA, CDR2 SQIVND (reference sequence). The CDR3 is made up of 15 amino acids. V dropped 3 bases and J dropped 2 bases, with 13 bases sitting between them. The CDR3 DNA follows: TGTGCCAGTAGTATCGACGAGGGGGTGAACTATGGCTACACCTTC. Its protein product is CASSIDEGVNYGYTF.